This T cell receptor beta chain derives from a study of beta chain features in type 1 diabetes. The sequenced template was cDNA made from the entire isolated RNA. Generated by immunoSEQ multiplex PCR, the TCRdb table keeps only in-frame clones and is missing some. The sample lists around 340,000 clones; roughly 9% were seen once. Study-level findings and limits: For Type 1 diabetes patients, all four CD4+ subsets carried TCRB CDR3s that were moderately but significantly shorter.

As concerns this clone: The antigen remains unidentified.

Sorting produced populations that all topped 95% purity. Germline V gene sequence: CDR1 SGHAT, CDR2 FQNNGV. This CDR3 is built from 16 residues. The V gene end was trimmed by 6 bases and the J gene end by 7 bases; junction bases not matched to a gene: 14. The sample consisted of central memory CD4+ T cells from blood. This receptor was obtained from a man aged 25-40 years with type 1 diabetes. The chain couples TRBV11-2 to TRBJ1-2; the match to TRBD1 covers 10 bases. In nucleotides, the CDR3 is TGTGCCAGCAGAGGACAGGGGGAGGCCCCAGGCTCTGGCTACACCTTC. Translation gives CASRGQGEAPGSGYTF.